Described below is a single T cell receptor beta chain sequence and its context. This clonotype was observed a handful of times. The target of this receptor is not known. There are no base qualities to consult, and no much larger clone falls within one base. These data belong to a study of blood T cells in healthy people across ages (dated by TCRdb to between 2014 and 2016). Concerning the study at large: In model experiments, roughly one uniquely barcoded TCR beta cDNA molecule per two T cells was captured by template switching. Using deep sequencing normalized with unique cDNA molecular identifiers, the study measured how TCR beta repertoire diversity changes with age. The donors were divided into four age groups: young (average approximately 17 years), middle-aged (approximately 39), aged (around 59) and long-lived (82). To avoid experimental bias, donors of different ages were distributed randomly across sequencing lanes. Two additional independent replicas of 1 million unique cDNA reads from the same blood draw were analyzed for two donors (one aged 18 to 29 and one aged 80 or older).

Trimming accounts for 0 bases at V and 5 bases at J, while the number of junction bases matched to no gene is 10. Reading the germline V gene (reference sequence) gives CDR1 DFQATT and CDR2 SNEGSKA. The CDR3 runs 15 amino acids, cysteine and phenylalanine included. The sequence is cut down to CDR3 DNA, 45 bases in frame from base 1. The receptor library was made with 5' RACE. Instrument used: Illumina HiSeq 2500. A second PCR of roughly 7 to 11 cycles was performed with a sample-barcoded 5' primer and a J-beta primer mix. Each TCR beta cDNA molecule received a unique molecular identifier from a template-switch 5' adaptor carrying 12 random nucleotides. Each sample yielded at least 2.5 million CDR3-containing paired-end reads. All of the RNA was converted into first-strand cDNA using the Mint cDNA synthesis kit, with a TRBC-specific oligonucleotide serving as the primer. Following uracil-DNA glycosylase treatment, all cDNA underwent a first 18-cycle PCR with the universal primers M1SS and BC2_uni_R. In the authors' own workflow: Normalization of each sample was performed by random selection of 1 million high-quality reads, each carrying a distinct molecular identifier. Instead of being binned into consensus sequences, reads with shared molecular identifiers were discarded. MiTCR, run with a Q25 quality threshold and the strictest error-elimination algorithm, handled CDR3 identification, clonotype clustering and error correction. A nonparametric unseen species model using Euler transformation provided a lower-bound estimate of total TCR beta diversity. TCRdb cleaned the public reads at Q25 with fastp, built clones with MiXCR and kept in-frame beta chains. All rows with the same CDR3 protein become a single entry with the most common DNA and genes. The V and J calls and clone size come from TCRdb's table, not from the authors' own analysis. Present in this sample are about 570,000 distinct CDR3 sequences, 27% of which were seen just once. The ten largest clonotypes hold around 18% of the sample.

What the study reported, not specific to this receptor: The percentage of naive T cells measured by flow cytometry correlated strongly with observed TCR beta diversity. As age increased, observed TCR beta diversity per million T cells dropped in a roughly linear way, and a significant reduction was already evident by age roughly 40. Because the CMV infection status of the donors was unknown, age-related changes in expanded clonotypes may potentially have been confounded. Since profiling was done on bulk unsorted PBMCs, naive and antigen-experienced compartments could not be conclusively compared. Total diversity estimates from one million sequenced T cells were considered lower bounds and underestimates. Compared with the aged group, the long-lived group had more naive CD4+ T cells, fewer expanded clones and increased TCR diversity, a pattern suggesting age selection.

Systemically healthy Caucasian individuals from Russia, 35 to 40 in total and aged about 6 to 90 years, were included as donors. Ten milliliters of peripheral blood were drawn from each donor into EDTA-treated Vacutainer tubes. Ficoll-Paque density-gradient centrifugation was used to isolate PBMCs, with at least 6.5 million per sample. Total RNA was extracted from PBMCs with Trizol reagent, with at least 6 micrograms obtained per sample. For every donor, flow cytometry on a PBMC aliquot measured the percentage of naive CD45RAhigh/CD27high T cells. The chain couples TRBV20-1 to TRBJ2-7; 7 junctional bases match TRBD1. The specimen was blood. The source is a woman aged 65 to 85 in good health. CDR3 loop: CSARDRRQGSHEQYF. The DNA is TGCAGTGCTAGAGATAGGAGACAGGGTTCTCACGAGCAGTACTTC.